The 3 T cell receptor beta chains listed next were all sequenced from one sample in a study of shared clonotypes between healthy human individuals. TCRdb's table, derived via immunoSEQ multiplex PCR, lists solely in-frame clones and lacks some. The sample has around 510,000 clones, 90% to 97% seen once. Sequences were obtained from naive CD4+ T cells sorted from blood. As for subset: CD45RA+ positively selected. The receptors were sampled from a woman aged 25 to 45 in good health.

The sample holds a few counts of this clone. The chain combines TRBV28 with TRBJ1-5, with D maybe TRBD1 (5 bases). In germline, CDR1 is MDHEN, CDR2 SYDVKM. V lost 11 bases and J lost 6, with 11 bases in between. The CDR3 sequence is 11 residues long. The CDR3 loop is CASQRGQPQHF. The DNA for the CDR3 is TGTGCCTCCCAGAGGGGTCAGCCCCAGCATTTT.

CDR3 sequence: CASSSSPNRGRSNQPQHF. The CDR3 DNA is TGTGCCAGCAGCTCTTCGCCGAACAGGGGGCGAAGCAATCAGCCCCAGCATTTT. This chain connects TRBV4-2 to TRBJ1-5; TRBD1 agrees at 9 bases. Germline assignment: CDR1 LGHNA and CDR2 YNFKEQ. The CDR3 loop spans 18 amino acids. Unmatched junction bases numbered 12, after V lost 5 bases and J lost 1 base.

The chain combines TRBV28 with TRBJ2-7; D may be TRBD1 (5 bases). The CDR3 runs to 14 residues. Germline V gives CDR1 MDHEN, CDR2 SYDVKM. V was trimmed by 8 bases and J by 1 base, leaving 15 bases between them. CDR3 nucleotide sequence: TGTGCCAGCTCCGCTCCAGGGTTATCCTACGAGCAGTACTTC. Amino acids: CASSAPGLSYEQYF.